This T cell receptor beta chain stems from a study of OX40 agonist ivuxolimab in advanced cancers. Study observations and caveats: A proportion of nonresponders additionally exhibited low normalized T-cell clonal expansion. No antigen was identified for the clonally expanded peripheral T cells. Blood T cells, both CD4+ and CD8+, expanded clonally by week 6 at 0.1 to 3.0 mg/kg.

The V end was cut by 3 bases, the J end by 0 bases, with 10 bases between. The CDR3 contains 15 residues. CDR1 is SGDLS and CDR2 is YYNGEE in the germline V gene. Generated by immunoSEQ multiplex PCR, the TCRdb table keeps only in-frame clones and is missing some. The data show 60,000 to 75,000 clones, under 95% seen once. This clone was observed a single time. Its cognate antigen is unknown. Source: CD4+ or CD8+ T cells sorted from blood, taken in a trial of the OX40 agonist ivuxolimab. This receptor was taken from an adult with an advanced solid tumor such as melanoma, head and neck, liver or kidney cancer. The chain links TRBV9 to TRBJ1-3; D not resolved. CDR3 DNA sequence: TGTGCCAGCAGCGCCTCGGGCAGCTCTGGAAACACCATATATTTT. Its protein is CASSASGSSGNTIYF.